Below are 8 T cell receptor beta chains sequenced from a single sample in a study of cytomegalovirus exposure and HLA in healthy donors. Primers included in the PCR were 60 Vbeta and 13 Jbeta primers. This table comes from immunoSEQ multiplex PCR, and its TCRdb copy is limited to in-frame clones, with some not included. The sample consists of 150,000 to 200,000 clones, about 77% of them appearing once. The sequencing sample was made of PBMCs. These receptors all stem from a woman in her forties in good health and CMV-seropositive.

The genes are TRBV7-8 and TRBJ1-1; D gene ambiguous. The germline CDR1 and CDR2 sequences are SGHVS and FQNEAQ. The CDR3 runs to 13 residues. Trimming removed 1 base from V and 8 bases from J, with 11 bases in between. CDR3 coding DNA: TGTGCCAGCAGCTTAGGGCAGCGAACCGAAGCTTTCTTT. Amino acid sequence: CASSLGQRTEAFF.

This chain connects TRBV6-1 to TRBJ2-3, with 10 bases fitting TRBD1. The germline CDR1 and CDR2 sequences are MNHNS and SASEGT. The CDR3 is 18 residues long. J was trimmed by 3 bases and V by 2 bases; bases with no gene match: 11. The CDR3 nucleotides are TGTGCCAGCAGTGAACGGAGGGGGGGACAGGGGAGGACAGATACGCAGTATTTT. Its translation: CASSERRGGQGRTDTQYF.

The gene calls are TRBV30 and TRBJ1-6, with D unclear. This CDR3 spans 13 amino acids. Per the germline V gene, CDR1 is GTSNPN and CDR2 is SVGIG (reference sequence). V gave up 1 base and J gave up 10 bases, with 11 bases separating them. The CDR3 here is CAWSGGPQSPLHF. In DNA, the CDR3 is TGTGCCTGGAGTGGAGGCCCTCAATCACCCCTCCACTTT.

V and J are TRBV25-1 and TRBJ2-2, with no clear D. Germline CDR1 and CDR2: MGHDK and SYGVNS. V lost 10 bases to trimming and J lost 2 bases, with 11 bases between them. The CDR3 is 13 amino acids. The CDR3 spells CATAHSNTGELFF. CDR3 in DNA: TGTGCCACTGCACATTCTAACACCGGGGAGCTGTTTTTT.

The V gene is TRBV4-3, the J gene TRBJ2-3; TRBD2 agrees at 7 bases. Per germline, CDR1 LGHNA and CDR2 YSLEER. The length of the CDR3 is 18 residues. The V and J ends lost 3 bases and 1 base, in that order; junction bases with no gene match: 13. The CDR3 bases are TGCGCCAGCAGCCAGAACGGCGAGCGGGGTATTCGCACAGATACGCAGTATTTT. Translated: CASSQNGERGIRTDTQYF.

This chain links TRBV27 with TRBJ2-3, with D possibly being TRBD2 (6 bases). The V and J ends lost 2 bases and 6 bases respectively, with 12 bases between them. CDR1 is MNHEY and CDR2 is SMNVEV in the germline V gene (reference sequence). This CDR3 spans 14 amino acids. This chain's CDR3 is CASSLAGIADTQYF. CDR3 in DNA: TGTGCCAGCAGTTTAGCGGGAATAGCGGATACGCAGTATTTT.

J is TRBJ2-1 and V is TRBV7-6; 8 positions agree with TRBD1. V lost 1 base and J lost 7; bases outside the gene matches: 3. CDR1 SGHVS and CDR2 FNYEAQ come from the germline V gene. The CDR3 contains 14 residues. DNA of the CDR3: TGTGCCAGCAGCTTAGATCAGGGGGCAAATGAGCAGTTCTTC. Encoded protein: CASSLDQGANEQFF.

The chain carries TRBV28 and TRBJ2-7; possibly TRBD2 for D (5 bases). The CDR3 is made up of 14 amino acids. CDR1 is MDHEN, CDR2 SYDVKM, per germline. The V end was cut by 3 bases, the J end by 1 base, with 10 bases between. The DNA of the CDR3 is TGTGCCAGCAGTTTTGCCCTAGCTTCCTACGAGCAGTACTTC. The encoded protein is CASSFALASYEQYF. The full variable domain, in which reference TRBV28 and TRBJ2-7 provide the parts outside the CDR3, is DVKVTQSSRYLVKRTGEKVFLECVQDMDHENMFWYRQDPGLGLRLIYFSYDVKMKEKGDIPEGYSVSREKKERFSLILESASTNQTSMYLCASSFALASYEQYFGPGTRLTVT.